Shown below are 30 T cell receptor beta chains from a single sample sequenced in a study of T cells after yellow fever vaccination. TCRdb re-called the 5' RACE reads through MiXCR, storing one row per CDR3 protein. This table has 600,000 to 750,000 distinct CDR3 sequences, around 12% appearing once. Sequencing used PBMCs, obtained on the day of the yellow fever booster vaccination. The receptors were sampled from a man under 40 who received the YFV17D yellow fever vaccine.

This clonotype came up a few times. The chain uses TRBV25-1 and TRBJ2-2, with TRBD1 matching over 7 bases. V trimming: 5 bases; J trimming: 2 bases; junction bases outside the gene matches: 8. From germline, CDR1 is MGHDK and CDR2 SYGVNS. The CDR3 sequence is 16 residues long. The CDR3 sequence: CASSSPGTDNTGELFF. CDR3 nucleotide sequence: TGTGCCAGCAGTTCACCGGGGACAGATAACACCGGGGAGCTGTTTTTT.

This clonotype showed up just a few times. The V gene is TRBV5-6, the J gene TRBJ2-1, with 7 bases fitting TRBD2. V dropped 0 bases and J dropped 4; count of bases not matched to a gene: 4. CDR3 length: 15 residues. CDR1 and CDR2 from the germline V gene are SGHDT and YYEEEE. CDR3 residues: CASSLEGGGYNEQFF. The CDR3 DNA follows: TGTGCCAGCAGCTTGGAAGGCGGGGGTTACAATGAGCAGTTCTTC.

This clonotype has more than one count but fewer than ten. In DNA form, the CDR3 reads TGTGCCATGGAAAGACCGGGCGGGGCCAACGTCCTGACTTTC. Residues: CAMERPGGANVLTF. V is TRBV5-4 and J is TRBJ2-6; no reliable D call. Looked up from germline, CDR1 is SGHNT and CDR2 is YYREEE (reference sequence). The CDR3 runs to 14 residues. Trimming removed 9 bases from V and 4 bases from J, with 14 bases in between.

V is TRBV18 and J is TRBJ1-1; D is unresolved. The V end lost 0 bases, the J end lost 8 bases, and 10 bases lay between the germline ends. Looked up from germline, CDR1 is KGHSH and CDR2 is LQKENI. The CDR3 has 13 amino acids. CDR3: CASSPPLAGEAFF. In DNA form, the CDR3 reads TGTGCCAGCTCACCACCGCTGGCAGGCGAAGCTTTCTTT. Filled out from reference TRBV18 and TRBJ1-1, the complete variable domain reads NAGVMQNPRHLVRRRGQEARLRCSPMKGHSHVYWYRQLPEEGLKFMVYLQKENIIDESGMPKERFSAEFPKEGPSILRIQQVVRGDSAAYFCASSPPLAGEAFFGQGTRLTVV.

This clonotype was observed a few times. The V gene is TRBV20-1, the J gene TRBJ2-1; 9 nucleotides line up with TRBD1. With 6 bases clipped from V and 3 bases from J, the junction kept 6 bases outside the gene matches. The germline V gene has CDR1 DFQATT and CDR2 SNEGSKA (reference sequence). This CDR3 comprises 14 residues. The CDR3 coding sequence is TGCAGTGCGACCACAGGGGGCGGCTACAATGAGCAGTTCTTC. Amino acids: CSATTGGGYNEQFF.

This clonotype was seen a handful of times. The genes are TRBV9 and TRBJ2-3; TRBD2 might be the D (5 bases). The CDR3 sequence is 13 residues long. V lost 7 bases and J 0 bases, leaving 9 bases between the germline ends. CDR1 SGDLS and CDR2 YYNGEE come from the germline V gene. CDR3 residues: CASGRGSTDTQYF. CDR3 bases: TGTGCCAGCGGACGGGGAAGCACAGATACGCAGTATTTT.

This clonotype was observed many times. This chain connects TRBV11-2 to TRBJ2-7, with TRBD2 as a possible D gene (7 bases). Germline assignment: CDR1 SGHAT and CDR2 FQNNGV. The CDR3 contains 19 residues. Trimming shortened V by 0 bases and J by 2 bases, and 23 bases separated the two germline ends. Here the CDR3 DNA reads TGTGCCAGCAGCTTAGATCTGGAGGGGGGGCCGGGGGCCCCCTACGAGCAGTACTTC. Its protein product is CASSLDLEGGPGAPYEQYF.

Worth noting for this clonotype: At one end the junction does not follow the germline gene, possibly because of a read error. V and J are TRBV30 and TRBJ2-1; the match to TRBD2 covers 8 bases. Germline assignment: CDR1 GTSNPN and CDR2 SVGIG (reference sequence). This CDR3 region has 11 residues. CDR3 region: CAWGLAGRSLF. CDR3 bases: TGTGCCTGGGGGTTAGCGGGAAGGTCCCTCTTC.

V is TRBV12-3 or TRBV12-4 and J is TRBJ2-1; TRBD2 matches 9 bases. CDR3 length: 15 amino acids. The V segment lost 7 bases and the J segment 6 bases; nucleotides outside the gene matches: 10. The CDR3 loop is CASTPGGRVVNEQFF. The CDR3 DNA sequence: TGTGCCAGCACCCCAGGCGGGAGGGTGGTCAATGAGCAGTTCTTC.

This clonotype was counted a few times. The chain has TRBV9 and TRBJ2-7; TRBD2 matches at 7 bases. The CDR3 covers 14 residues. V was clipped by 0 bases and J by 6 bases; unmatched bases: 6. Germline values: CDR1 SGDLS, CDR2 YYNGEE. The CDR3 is CASSVGRDYGEQYF. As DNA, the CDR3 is TGTGCCAGCAGCGTAGGGAGGGACTACGGCGAGCAGTACTTC.

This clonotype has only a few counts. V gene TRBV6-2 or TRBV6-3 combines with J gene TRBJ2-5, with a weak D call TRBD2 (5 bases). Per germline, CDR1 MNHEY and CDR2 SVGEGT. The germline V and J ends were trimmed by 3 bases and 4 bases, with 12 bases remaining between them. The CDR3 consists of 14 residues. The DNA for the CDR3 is TGTGCCAGCAGTTATCAGACTGGAGGAGAGACCCAGTACTTC. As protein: CASSYQTGGETQYF.

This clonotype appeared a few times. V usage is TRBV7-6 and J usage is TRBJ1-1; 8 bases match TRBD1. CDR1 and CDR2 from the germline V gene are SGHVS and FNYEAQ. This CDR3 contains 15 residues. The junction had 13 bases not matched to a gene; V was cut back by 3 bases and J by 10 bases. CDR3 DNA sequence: TGTGCCAGCAGCTTTCGGACAGGGTCTCACCAGAGAGCTTTCTTT. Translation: CASSFRTGSHQRAFF.

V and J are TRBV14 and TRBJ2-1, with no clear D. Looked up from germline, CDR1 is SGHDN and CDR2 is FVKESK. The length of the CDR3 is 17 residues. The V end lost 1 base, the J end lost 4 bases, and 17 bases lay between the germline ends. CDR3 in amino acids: CASSQGPQVARYNEQFF. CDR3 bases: TGTGCCAGCAGCCAAGGGCCTCAAGTAGCCCGGTACAATGAGCAGTTCTTC.

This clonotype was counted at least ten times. This chain's CDR3 is CASSVDRGSEQFF. The CDR3 coding sequence is TGTGCCAGCAGCGTCGACAGGGGATCTGAGCAGTTCTTC. This rearrangement joins TRBV9 to TRBJ2-1; 8 nucleotides line up with TRBD1. Looked up from germline, CDR1 is SGDLS and CDR2 is YYNGEE. The CDR3 runs 13 residues. The trim removed 2 bases at V and 9 bases at J, leaving 4 bases unmatched.

The CDR3 coding sequence is TGCAGTGCTAGAGATACGAGGGCCACTGAAGCTTTCTTT. Its translation is CSARDTRATEAFF. The chain carries TRBV20-1 and TRBJ1-1; no firm D call. The CDR3 loop spans 13 amino acids. Germline CDR1 is DFQATT and CDR2 is SNEGSKA (reference sequence). V was trimmed by 0 bases and J by 4 bases, leaving 9 bases between them.

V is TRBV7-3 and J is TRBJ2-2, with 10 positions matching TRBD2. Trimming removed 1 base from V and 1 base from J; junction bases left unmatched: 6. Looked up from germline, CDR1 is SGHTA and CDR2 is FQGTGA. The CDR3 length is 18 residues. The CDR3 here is CASSLKAGGLLNTGELFF. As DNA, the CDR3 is TGTGCCAGCAGCTTAAAAGCGGGGGGGCTCTTGAACACCGGGGAGCTGTTTTTT.

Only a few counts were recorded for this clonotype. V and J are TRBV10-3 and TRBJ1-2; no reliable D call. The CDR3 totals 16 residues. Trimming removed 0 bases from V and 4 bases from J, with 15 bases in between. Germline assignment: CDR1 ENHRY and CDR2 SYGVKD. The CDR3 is CAISESAGTRVYGYTF. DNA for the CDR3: TGTGCCATCAGTGAGTCCGCTGGAACGCGGGTCTATGGCTACACCTTC.

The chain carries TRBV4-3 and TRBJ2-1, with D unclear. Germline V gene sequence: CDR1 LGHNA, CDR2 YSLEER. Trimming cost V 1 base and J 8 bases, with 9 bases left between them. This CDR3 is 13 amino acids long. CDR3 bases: TGCGCCAGCAGCCAAGTAGGGCTATATGAGCAGTTCTTC. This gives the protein CASSQVGLYEQFF.

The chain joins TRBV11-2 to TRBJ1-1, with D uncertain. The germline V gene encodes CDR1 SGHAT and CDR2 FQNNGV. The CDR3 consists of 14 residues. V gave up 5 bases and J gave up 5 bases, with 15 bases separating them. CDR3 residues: CASSQPDWGTEAFF. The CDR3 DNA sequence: TGTGCCAGCAGCCAGCCTGACTGGGGAACTGAAGCTTTCTTT.

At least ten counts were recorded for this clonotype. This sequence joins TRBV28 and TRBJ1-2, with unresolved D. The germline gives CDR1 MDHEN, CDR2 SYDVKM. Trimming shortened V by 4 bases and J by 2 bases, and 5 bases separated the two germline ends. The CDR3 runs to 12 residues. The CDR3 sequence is CASSSDNYGYTF. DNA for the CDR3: TGTGCCAGCAGTTCGGACAACTATGGCTACACCTTC.

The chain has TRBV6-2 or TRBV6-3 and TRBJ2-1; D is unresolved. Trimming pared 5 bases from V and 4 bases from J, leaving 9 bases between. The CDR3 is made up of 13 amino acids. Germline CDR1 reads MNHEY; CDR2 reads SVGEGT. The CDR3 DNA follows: TGTGCCAGCAGTAATGACGTATACAATGAGCAGTTCTTC. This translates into CASSNDVYNEQFF.

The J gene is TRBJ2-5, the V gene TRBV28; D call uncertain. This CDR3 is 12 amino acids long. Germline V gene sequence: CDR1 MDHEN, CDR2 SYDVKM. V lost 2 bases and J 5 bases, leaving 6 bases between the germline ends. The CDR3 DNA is TGTGCCAGCAGTTTAAGACGGGAGACCCAGTACTTC. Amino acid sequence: CASSLRRETQYF.

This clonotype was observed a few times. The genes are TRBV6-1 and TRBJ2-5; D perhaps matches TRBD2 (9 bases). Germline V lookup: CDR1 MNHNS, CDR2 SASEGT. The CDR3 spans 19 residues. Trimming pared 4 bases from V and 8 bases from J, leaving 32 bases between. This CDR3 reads CASSGTGPASGTPILTQYF. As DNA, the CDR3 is TGTGCCAGCAGTGGGACAGGGCCGGCTAGCGGGACCCCTATTTTAACCCAGTACTTC.

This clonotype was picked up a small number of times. CDR3 sequence: CASSPGQGRKTPEQFF. The CDR3 DNA reads TGTGCCAGCAGTCCAGGACAGGGGAGGAAGACCCCCGAGCAGTTCTTC. The J gene is TRBJ2-1, the V gene TRBV27, with 9 bases lining up with TRBD1. The germline CDR1 and CDR2 sequences are MNHEY and SMNVEV (reference sequence). This CDR3 is built from 16 residues. V was clipped by 5 bases and J by 10 bases; unmatched bases: 15.

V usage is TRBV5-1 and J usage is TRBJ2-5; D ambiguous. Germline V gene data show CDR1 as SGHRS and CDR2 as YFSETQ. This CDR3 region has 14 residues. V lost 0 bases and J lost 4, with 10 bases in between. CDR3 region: CASSLADLGETQYF. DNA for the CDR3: TGCGCCAGCAGCTTGGCCGATTTGGGAGAGACCCAGTACTTC.

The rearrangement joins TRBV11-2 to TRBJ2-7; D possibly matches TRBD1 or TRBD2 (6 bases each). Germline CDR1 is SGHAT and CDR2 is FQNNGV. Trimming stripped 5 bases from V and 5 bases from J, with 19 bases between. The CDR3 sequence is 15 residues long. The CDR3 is CASSPLGGRADEQYF. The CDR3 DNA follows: TGTGCCAGCAGCCCTTTAGGGGGGAGAGCGGACGAGCAGTACTTC.

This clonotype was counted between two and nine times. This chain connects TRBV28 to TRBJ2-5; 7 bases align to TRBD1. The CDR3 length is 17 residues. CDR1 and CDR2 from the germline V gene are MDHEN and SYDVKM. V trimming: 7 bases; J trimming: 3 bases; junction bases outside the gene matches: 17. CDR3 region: CASTTWTGRGRKETQYF. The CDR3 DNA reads TGTGCCAGCACCACATGGACAGGTCGAGGGCGGAAAGAGACCCAGTACTTC.

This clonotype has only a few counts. In DNA form, the CDR3 reads TGCAGTGCTCCCTCTACGGGGGGGACTGAAGCTTTCTTT. Translating it yields CSAPSTGGTEAFF. V gene TRBV20-1 combines with J gene TRBJ1-1; a weak D match, TRBD1 (5 bases). This CDR3 spans 13 amino acids. Germline V gene data show CDR1 as DFQATT and CDR2 as SNEGSKA (reference sequence). V was shortened by 5 bases and J by 5 bases, with 15 bases between the two germline ends.

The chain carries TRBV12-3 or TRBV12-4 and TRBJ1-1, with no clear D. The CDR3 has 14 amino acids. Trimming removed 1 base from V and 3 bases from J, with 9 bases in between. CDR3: CASSLGALDTEAFF. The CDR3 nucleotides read TGTGCCAGCAGTTTAGGGGCTCTCGACACTGAAGCTTTCTTT.

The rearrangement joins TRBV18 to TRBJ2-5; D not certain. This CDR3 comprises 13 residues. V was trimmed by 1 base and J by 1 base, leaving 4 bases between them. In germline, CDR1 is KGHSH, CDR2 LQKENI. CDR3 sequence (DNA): TGTGCCAGCTCACCACAAAGCCAAGAGACCCAGTACTTC. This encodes CASSPQSQETQYF.